A selection of T cell receptor beta chains follows, all from one sample in a study of response to subunit inactivated influenza vaccine. TCRdb re-called the RT-PCR reads through MiXCR, storing one row per CDR3 protein. Of 500,000 to 750,000 distinct CDR3 sequences in the sample, less than 15% were seen once. Sequences were derived from PBMCs from blood, sampled approximately 13 days after vaccination. These receptors came from a man aged 50-59 years who received an inactivated influenza vaccine. Both conserved end residues are part of each CDR3. The order of the fields is D gene, J gene, clone size, V gene, CDR3 DNA, CDR3 protein. The D gene is left open where the match is weak. The size entry is marked missing in some rows and otherwise reads once, few, many or a size class.

. TRBJ2-5 . TRBV4-3 TGCGCCAGCAGCCAAGAAGCGGCCCGCGGGGAGACCCAGTACTTC CASSQEAARGETQYF
TRBD2 TRBJ2-7 . TRBV7-9 TGTGCCAGCACCCTATATGGGGGAGGGCCCTCCGAGCAGTACTTC CASTLYGGGPSEQYF
. TRBJ1-1 few TRBV20-1 TGCAGTGCGCCGGACAGTTATAACACTGAAGCTTTCTTT CSAPDSYNTEAFF
. TRBJ1-1 few TRBV7-8 TGTGCCAGCAGCCGGACAGAAATGAACACTGAAGCTTTCTTT CASSRTEMNTEAFF
. TRBJ1-6 few TRBV4-3 TGCGCCAGCAGCCAAAGCCTGGGGGCTGATAATTCACCCCTCCACTTT CASSQSLGADNSPLHF
. TRBJ1-1 . TRBV4-1 TGCGCCAGCAGCTTCCACCCCGGAGGGGCTGAAGCTTTCTTT CASSFHPGGAEAFF
TRBD1 TRBJ1-2 few TRBV18 TGTGCCAGCTCACCCGCAGGGGGCCTCAGATATGGCTACACCTTC CASSPAGGLRYGYTF
. TRBJ2-3 few TRBV20-1 TGCAGTGCTGGACGAGTGAGCACAGATACGCAGTATTTT CSAGRVSTDTQYF
. TRBJ1-3 many TRBV5-1 TGCGCCAGTAAACGGGACTCTGGAAACACCATATATTTT CASKRDSGNTIYF
. TRBJ1-3 few TRBV4-3 TGCGCCAGCAGCCGGACGACTGGAAACACCATATATTTT CASSRTTGNTIYF
. TRBJ2-3 . TRBV6-5 TGTGCCAGCAGTTACTCCCTCCTAAGGGGTAGCGGAGTGACAGATACGCAGTATTTT CASSYSLLRGSGVTDTQYF
. TRBJ1-2 . TRBV29-1 TGCAGCGTCCGAGCTAACTATGGCTACACCTTC CSVRANYGYTF
TRBD2 TRBJ2-3 many TRBV5-6 TGTGCCAGCAGCTTGTCCGGGGGGGGAGATACGCAGTATTTT CASSLSGGGDTQYF
. TRBJ2-3 few TRBV30 TGTGCCTGGAGTGTATTCTTCAGCACAGATACGCAGTATTTT CAWSVFFSTDTQYF
. TRBJ1-1 . TRBV5-1 TGCGCCAGCAGACCTACCGATGGGGTCAACACTGAAGCTTTCTTT CASRPTDGVNTEAFF
TRBD1 TRBJ2-2 . TRBV29-1 TGCAGCGCCGTGACAGGGCCGAACACCGGGGAGCTGTTTTTT CSAVTGPNTGELFF
. TRBJ2-2 . TRBV27 TGTGCCAGCAGTTTCTACGGGGACACCGGGGAGCTGTTTTTT CASSFYGDTGELFF
. TRBJ2-1 . TRBV7-2 TGTGCCAGCAGCTTTTTGGTCGTGAGGGGTGAGCAGTTCTTC CASSFLVVRGEQFF
. TRBJ2-5 . TRBV5-1 TGCGCCAGCAGCTTGGCGGAGGGGTCGTACCAAGAGACCCAGTACTTC CASSLAEGSYQETQYF
TRBD1 TRBJ2-6 few TRBV29-1 TGCAGCGTCCAGGGGGCCGGGGCCAACGTCCTGACTTTC CSVQGAGANVLTF
. TRBJ2-3 few TRBV7-8 TGTGCCAGCAGCCTCCGCGACCCACAACGCACAGATACGCAGTATTTT CASSLRDPQRTDTQYF
. TRBJ2-1 many TRBV29-1 TGCAGCGTTGACCGGACCACCAATGAGCAGTTCTTC CSVDRTTNEQFF
TRBD2 TRBJ2-5 . TRBV3-1 TGTGCCAGCAGCCAAATTAGCGGGGGATCAGAGACCCAGTACTTC CASSQISGGSETQYF
TRBD2 TRBJ2-5 few TRBV24-1 TGTGCCACCAGTGACTCCTTAGCGGGGGGGCGTAGAGAGACCCAGTACTTC CATSDSLAGGRRETQYF
TRBD1 TRBJ2-5 . TRBV11-1 TGTGCCAGCAGCTTGGGTCCCAAGGGGGCTCCATTTCAAGAGACCCAGTACTTC CASSLGPKGAPFQETQYF
. TRBJ1-2 . TRBV20-1 TGCAGTGCTAGAGAGGGCAGGGGTTATGGCTACACCTTC CSAREGRGYGYTF
TRBD2 TRBJ2-7 . TRBV20-1 TGCAGTGCTAGAGATGGGCTAGCGGGATTCGACGAGCAGTACTTC CSARDGLAGFDEQYF
. TRBJ2-7 . TRBV29-1 TGCAGCGTTGAGTTCGCAGGGTCCTACGAGCAGTACTTC CSVEFAGSYEQYF
TRBD1 TRBJ2-4 few TRBV7-2 TGTGCCAGCAGCTTACCGGGACAGGGGAGCCACATTCAGTACTTC CASSLPGQGSHIQYF
TRBD1 TRBJ1-2 few TRBV5-1 TGCGCCAGCAGCCTTACCCTGGACAGGGGGGAAGGCTACACCTTC CASSLTLDRGEGYTF
. TRBJ2-6 . TRBV20-1 TGCAGTGCTAGAGGAGAGCGCTCTGGGGCCAACGTCCTGACTTTC CSARGERSGANVLTF
TRBD2 TRBJ2-1 many TRBV6-5 TGTGCCAGCAGTTACTCCCTACTAGCGGGGGGTAACAATGAGCAGTTCTTC CASSYSLLAGGNNEQFF
. TRBJ1-1 . TRBV5-1 TGCGCCAGCGCCCTGGATCGGCAGAACACTGAAGCTTTCTTT CASALDRQNTEAFF
. TRBJ2-1 few TRBV24-1 TGTGCCACCTCGCGGGGCAGGGGGAGTCGGAATGAGCAGTTCTTC CATSRGRGSRNEQFF
. TRBJ2-3 . TRBV14 TGTGCCAGCAGCACCAGTTACACTATCCGGGCAGATACGCAGTATTTT CASSTSYTIRADTQYF
TRBD2 TRBJ2-5 . TRBV20-1 TGCAGCGCTAGCGGGATGAAAGAGACCCAGTACTTC CSASGMKETQYF
TRBD2 TRBJ2-1 . TRBV29-1 TGCAGCACCGGACTAGCGGGCCCCAATGAGCAGTTCTTC CSTGLAGPNEQFF
. TRBJ2-1 many TRBV4-3 TGCGCCAGCAGCCCCAACTCCTACGGTGAGCAGTTCTTC CASSPNSYGEQFF
. TRBJ2-4 . TRBV5-5 TGTGCCAGCAGCTTGCTGTCCGGACATTACTTC CASSLLSGHYF
TRBD2 TRBJ2-3 . TRBV20-1 TGCAGTGCTATACTAGCGTCTCTTAGCACAGATACGCAGTATTTT CSAILASLSTDTQYF
. TRBJ1-1 . TRBV29-1 TGCAGCACCAGGGAGGGAAACACTGAAGCTTTCTTT CSTREGNTEAFF
. TRBJ2-1 many TRBV7-9 TGTGCCAGCAGCGGCTCCGGGACGCCTTACAATGAGCAGTTCTTC CASSGSGTPYNEQFF
TRBD1 TRBJ2-7 many TRBV7-2 TGTGCCAGCAGCACGACAGGGGGCCTCCCTTCCTACGAGCAGTACTTC CASSTTGGLPSYEQYF
TRBD2 TRBJ2-7 many TRBV29-1 TGCAGCGCCGGGGGGGAAAGGCTCTACGAGCAGTACTTC CSAGGERLYEQYF
TRBD1 TRBJ2-7 . TRBV6-1 TGTGCCAGCAGTCAAGGGACAGGGGCAACCTACGAGCAGTACTTC CASSQGTGATYEQYF
. TRBJ2-2 . TRBV5-4 TGTGCCAGCCAACTAGGGGCGGGGAACACCGGGGAGCTGTTTTTT CASQLGAGNTGELFF
TRBD2 TRBJ2-1 . TRBV12-3/TRBV12-4 TGTGCCAGCAGTTTGGAGGGGACTAGCGGGGGTGAGCAGTTCTTC CASSLEGTSGGEQFF
. TRBJ2-1 . TRBV15 TGTGCCACCAGCGCGGGGACCGATGAGCAGTTCTTC CATSAGTDEQFF
. TRBJ2-5 few TRBV7-9 TGTGCCAGCAGCTTAATGTGGGACGGACGACAAGAGACCCAGTACTTC CASSLMWDGRQETQYF
. TRBJ1-5 many TRBV4-2 TGTGCCAGCAGCCAAGACAATCAGCCCCAGCATTTT CASSQDNQPQHF
. TRBJ2-2 . TRBV24-1 TGTGCCACCAGTCCTAGGAGGAACACCGGGGAGCTGTTTTTT CATSPRRNTGELFF
TRBD2 TRBJ2-1 . TRBV11-2 TGTGCCAGCAGCGAGATAGCGGGGGGGAGGTATGAGCAGTTCTTC CASSEIAGGRYEQFF
. TRBJ1-6 many TRBV20-1 TGCAGTGGGGGAACCACGGGAATTAATTCACCCCTCCACTTT CSGGTTGINSPLHF